This T cell receptor (beta chain) appears in the sequencing data of a study of cytomegalovirus exposure and HLA in healthy donors. Use of 60 Vbeta and 13 Jbeta primers characterized the PCR. Sequenced by immunoSEQ multiplex PCR; TCRdb stores in-frame clones only, minus some. The table lists 150,000 to 200,000 clones, about four fifths of them singletons. This CDR3 is built from 14 residues. Germline V gives CDR1 MNHEY, CDR2 SVGAGI. Trimming cost V 2 bases and J 6 bases; bases outside gene matches: 3. Study findings and constraints: In a later analysis, V- and J-gene trimming of beta chains associated with a DCLRE1C missense variant, replicated independently. Three of the chains that were CMV-associated were confirmed in vitro to be specific for CMV antigens.

On this clone: The target antigen is unknown.

This receptor was identified in a woman aged 25-40 years in good health and CMV-seropositive. The chain links TRBV6-5 to TRBJ1-1; 10 bases align to TRBD1. The specimen sequenced was PBMCs. Here the CDR3 DNA reads TGTGCCAGCAGTTACAGGGACAGGGGTGCTGAAGCTTTCTTT. This codes for CASSYRDRGAEAFF.